This T cell receptor (beta chain) was retrieved from a study of T cells after posttransplantation cyclophosphamide. Only in-frame clones appear in the TCRdb table, and some are missing; sequencing was by immunoSEQ multiplex PCR. The sample includes tens of thousands of clones, about 89% seen only once; the top ten take less than 9.5%. Methotrexate plus calcineurin inhibitor accompanied controls' myeloablative marrow transplants; sampling was 1 year later. The sample was PBMCs, taken after an allogeneic stem cell transplant with a calcineurin inhibitor and methotrexate. The clonotype originates from a female patient in her 50s who received an allogeneic stem cell transplant from an unrelated donor, was CMV-positive, and had chronic GVHD only. The T cells may partly be graft donor cells.

The CDR3 DNA reads TGCGCCAGCAGCCCACCCGACGGGTATGGCTACACCTTC. Its translation is CASSPPDGYGYTF. J is TRBJ1-2 and V is TRBV5-1, with D uncertain. The CDR3 has 13 amino acids. V gave up 4 bases and J gave up 5 bases, with 12 bases separating them. The germline CDR1 and CDR2 sequences are SGHRS and YFSETQ.